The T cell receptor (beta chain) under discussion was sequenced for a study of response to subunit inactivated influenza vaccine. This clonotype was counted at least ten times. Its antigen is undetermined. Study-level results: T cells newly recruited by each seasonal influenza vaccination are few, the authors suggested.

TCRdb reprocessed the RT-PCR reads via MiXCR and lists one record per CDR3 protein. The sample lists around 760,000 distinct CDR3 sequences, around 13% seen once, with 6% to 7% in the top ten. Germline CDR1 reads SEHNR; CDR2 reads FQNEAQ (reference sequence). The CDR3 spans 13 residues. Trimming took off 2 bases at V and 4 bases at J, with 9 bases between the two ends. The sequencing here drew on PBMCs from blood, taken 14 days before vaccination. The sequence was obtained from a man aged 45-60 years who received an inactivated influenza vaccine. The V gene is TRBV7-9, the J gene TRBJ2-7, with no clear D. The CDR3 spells CASSLRSTYEQYF. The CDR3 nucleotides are TGTGCCAGCAGCTTAAGGTCTACATACGAGCAGTACTTC.